This T cell receptor (beta chain) was retrieved from a study of cytomegalovirus exposure and HLA in healthy donors. The PCR ran on 60 Vbeta and 13 Jbeta primers. TCRdb keeps only in-frame clones here, not all; method: immunoSEQ multiplex PCR. The sample consists of 110,000 to 150,000 clones, less than 85% of them appearing once. When sampled, the donors appeared nominally healthy, though they likely had unrecorded immune exposures. Trimming stripped 1 base from V and 1 base from J, with 10 bases between. The germline gives CDR1 LNHNV, CDR2 YYDKDF (reference sequence). The CDR3 length is 15 residues. The sequence came from a woman in her fifties or sixties in good health and CMV-seropositive. Material for sequencing was PBMCs. This chain joins TRBV15 and TRBJ1-1; D is ambiguous. The CDR3 coding sequence is TGTGCCACCAGCAGAGGAGGAACGCAGAACACTGAAGCTTTCTTT. Its protein is CATSRGGTQNTEAFF.